This T cell receptor beta chain was identified in a study of T cells in Graves' hyperthyroidism and ophthalmopathy. In this sample, this clonotype turned up many times. Using RNA transcripts as the source, TCR beta CDR3 regions were amplified. A first-round RT-PCR of the TCR CDR3 used the HTBI primer set. TCRdb called the multiplex PCR reads again in MiXCR, with one record for every CDR3 protein. This table holds more than 500,000 distinct CDR3 sequences, 12% to 15% found once. Sequenced: blood. The sequence was obtained from a middle-aged woman with Graves' hyperthyroidism.

This CDR3 reads CASSPGRLASYEQYF. The CDR3 DNA follows: TGTGCCAGCAGTCCAGGCAGGCTAGCGTCCTACGAGCAGTACTTC. V and J are TRBV7-9 and TRBJ2-7; D might be TRBD2 (6 bases). This CDR3 is 15 amino acids long. Germline CDR1 SEHNR, CDR2 FQNEAQ (reference sequence). The ends were cut back, 6 bases at V and 1 base at J, with 16 bases in the middle.